The 21 T cell receptor beta chains below were found in one sample sequenced in a study of cytomegalovirus exposure and HLA in healthy donors. The PCR employed 60 Vbeta primers together with 13 Jbeta primers. The assay was immunoSEQ multiplex PCR, and TCRdb's table has in-frame clones only and misses some. The sample contains 140,000 or so clones, around 59% of which appear only once. Input material: PBMCs. Source of these receptors: a male donor in good health and CMV-seronegative.

A word on this clone: The junction shows a germline mismatch at one end, possibly a read error. This CDR3 reads CASSLGRGRSNNSPLHF. For the CDR3, the DNA is TGTGCCAGCAGCTTAGGGCGCGGGCGCTCCAATAATTCACCCCTCCACTTT. V and J are TRBV11-2 and TRBJ1-6; D ambiguous. Germline CDR1 and CDR2: SGHAT and FQNNGV. The CDR3 totals 17 residues.

This chain connects TRBV19 to TRBJ1-4, with a tentative D call TRBD1 (6 bases). This CDR3 has 14 residues. Germline values: CDR1 LNHDA, CDR2 SQIVND (reference sequence). V lost 10 bases and J lost 0, with 12 bases in between. The CDR3 sequence: CATRTDATNEKLFF. CDR3 DNA sequence: TGTGCCACCCGGACAGATGCAACTAATGAAAAACTGTTTTTT.

The CDR3 nucleotides read TGTGCCAGCAGCCCCCGACAGGGGGATGGCTACACCTTC. It specifies CASSPRQGDGYTF. The chain couples TRBV14 to TRBJ1-2, with 9 bases fitting TRBD1. The CDR3 loop spans 13 amino acids. From germline, CDR1 is SGHDN and CDR2 FVKESK. Trimming at V came to 4 bases and at J to 6 bases, leaving 3 bases not matched to a gene.

The rearrangement uses TRBV13 and TRBJ1-1; 7 nucleotides line up with TRBD1. After removal of 5 bases from V and 5 bases from J, the junction contained 11 bases not matched to a gene. The length of the CDR3 is 15 residues. Germline V gives CDR1 PRHDT, CDR2 FYEKMQ (reference sequence). The CDR3 reads CASSPTTGLRTEAFF. As DNA, the CDR3 is TGTGCCAGCAGCCCCACGACAGGGTTGCGGACTGAAGCTTTCTTT.

The V gene is TRBV9, the J gene TRBJ2-3; tentatively, D is TRBD2 (5 bases). The CDR3 contains 14 residues. With 7 bases removed from V and 2 bases from J, the gap between germline ends came to 14 bases. Germline CDR1 SGDLS, CDR2 YYNGEE. CDR3 residues: CASGAGLLTDTQYF. For the CDR3, the DNA is TGTGCCAGCGGCGCCGGACTCCTCACAGATACGCAGTATTTT.

The CDR3 DNA reads as TGCGCCAGCAGCTTGTTGCGCTGGGAGACCCAGTACTTC. It encodes CASSLLRWETQYF. V is TRBV5-1 and J is TRBJ2-5, with D unclear. The CDR3 length is 13 residues. V shed 1 base and J shed 5 bases, with 9 bases lying between them. Germline V gene data show CDR1 as SGHRS and CDR2 as YFSETQ.

This clone was seen a few times. J is TRBJ1-5 and V is TRBV28; 9 nucleotides align to TRBD1. The trim removed 4 bases at V and 6 bases at J, leaving 4 bases unmatched. This CDR3 has 14 amino acids. CDR1 and CDR2 from the germline V gene are MDHEN and SYDVKM. The CDR3 here is CASSSQGAVQPQHF. The CDR3 bases are TGTGCCAGCAGTTCACAGGGGGCCGTTCAGCCCCAGCATTTT.

The chain employs TRBV19 and TRBJ2-1, with D tentatively TRBD1 (6 bases). Germline V gene sequence: CDR1 LNHDA, CDR2 SQIVND (reference sequence). Trimming removed 7 bases at V and 3 bases at J, with 19 bases between. CDR3 length equals 16 residues. In DNA, the CDR3 is TGTGCCAGTACCCCCCGTGGGGGCTCAGGCTACAATGAGCAGTTCTTC. Translated, it gives CASTPRGGSGYNEQFF. Variable domain in full (rest from reference TRBV19 and TRBJ2-1): DGGITQSPKYLFRKEGQNVTLSCEQNLNHDAMYWYRQDPGQGLRLIYYSQIVNDFQKGDIAEGYSVSREKKESFPLTVTSAQKNPTAFYLCASTPRGGSGYNEQFFGPGTRLTVL.

The V call is TRBV6-5, the J call TRBJ1-1, with 8 bases identical to TRBD1. Germline V gene sequence: CDR1 MNHEY, CDR2 SVGAGI. The ends lost 6 bases at V and 1 base at J; junction bases unmatched: 4. The CDR3 runs to 14 residues. DNA of the CDR3: TGTGCCAGCAGCCGAGGGACAGGGAACACTGAAGCTTTCTTT. This translates into CASSRGTGNTEAFF.

The chain combines TRBV5-1 with TRBJ2-3; TRBD2 agrees at 9 bases. The germline gives CDR1 SGHRS, CDR2 YFSETQ. After removal of 4 bases from V and 6 bases from J, the junction contained 9 bases not matched to a gene. The CDR3 is 15 amino acids. As DNA, the CDR3 is TGCGCCAGCAGCGTAGAGCGGGGGGCAGAGGATACGCAGTATTTT. Protein sequence: CASSVERGAEDTQYF.

The gene calls are TRBV5-4 and TRBJ2-6; 7 bases are shared with TRBD1. CDR3 length equals 16 residues. In germline, CDR1 is SGHNT, CDR2 YYREEE (reference sequence). V lost 1 base and J lost 0; bases outside the gene matches: 1. CDR3 amino acids: CASSLNRGSGANVLTF. The DNA of the CDR3 is TGTGCCAGCAGCTTGAACAGGGGCTCTGGGGCCAACGTCCTGACTTTC.

This chain uses TRBV18 with TRBJ2-5; D is undetermined. V dropped 0 bases and J dropped 5 bases, with 7 bases sitting between them. Germline CDR1 reads KGHSH; CDR2 reads LQKENI. The CDR3 runs to 13 residues. The chain's CDR3 is CASSPPHGETQYF. The CDR3 DNA reads as TGTGCCAGCTCACCACCCCACGGGGAGACCCAGTACTTC.

The chain carries TRBV6-1 and TRBJ1-2, with 8 bases that match TRBD1. With 3 bases clipped from V and 4 bases from J, the junction kept 7 bases outside the gene matches. Per the germline V gene, CDR1 is MNHNS and CDR2 is SASEGT. This CDR3 spans 15 amino acids. The CDR3 nucleotides read TGTGCCAGCAGTGAGTCACAGGGGGGTCCCTATGGCTACACCTTC. Translating gives CASSESQGGPYGYTF.

This CDR3 is CASSEEGGRGNNSPLHF. CDR3 bases: TGTGCCAGCAGTGAAGAAGGGGGTAGGGGGAATAATTCACCCCTCCACTTT. This rearrangement joins TRBV2 to TRBJ1-6; D might be TRBD1 (6 bases). Germline CDR1 reads SNHLY; CDR2 reads FYNNEI. Trimming pared 1 base from V and 5 bases from J, leaving 15 bases between. The CDR3 covers 17 residues.

The chain recombines TRBV30 with TRBJ1-2, with TRBD1 as a possible D gene (5 bases). This CDR3 has 15 residues. Germline V gives CDR1 GTSNPN, CDR2 SVGIG (reference sequence). V lost 3 bases and J 5 bases, leaving 19 bases between the germline ends. The CDR3: CAWSPGGGATYGYTF. The CDR3 bases are TGTGCCTGGAGCCCCGGGGGGGGTGCTACTTATGGCTACACCTTC.

This clone was recorded a few times. The V and J genes are TRBV6-1 and TRBJ2-5, with D possibly matching TRBD1 (5 bases). V lost 4 bases to trimming and J lost 1 base, with 7 bases between them. The germline gives CDR1 MNHNS, CDR2 SASEGT. The CDR3 loop spans 13 amino acids. The CDR3 coding sequence is TGTGCCAGCAGTGGACAGTTCCAAGAGACCCAGTACTTC. Translating it yields CASSGQFQETQYF.

This chain joins TRBV7-9 and TRBJ1-4, with 9 bases aligning to TRBD1. CDR3 length equals 14 residues. The V and J ends lost 6 bases and 10 bases, in that order; junction bases with no gene match: 9. Per the germline V gene, CDR1 is SEHNR and CDR2 is FQNEAQ (reference sequence). The CDR3 loop reads CASSSGTGFRKLFF. The CDR3 coding sequence is TGTGCCAGCAGTTCCGGGACAGGGTTCAGAAAACTGTTTTTT.

The chain combines TRBV7-8 with TRBJ1-5; D is uncertain. The V gene lost 0 bases and the J gene lost 5 bases, with 5 bases spanning the gap. The CDR3 sequence is 13 residues long. The germline V gene encodes CDR1 SGHVS and CDR2 FQNEAQ. The CDR3 sequence: CASSLARDQPQHF. The DNA for the CDR3 is TGTGCCAGCAGCTTAGCGCGGGATCAGCCCCAGCATTTT.

Only a few counts were recorded for this clone. The rearrangement joins TRBV2 to TRBJ2-5, with TRBD1 matching 7 bases. This CDR3 has 15 amino acids. The germline V gene encodes CDR1 SNHLY and CDR2 FYNNEI. Germline trimming cut 6 bases from V and 5 bases from J; bases unmatched to any gene: 12. This chain's CDR3 is CASSRRTGSRETQYF. CDR3 in DNA: TGTGCCAGCAGCCGAAGGACAGGTTCCAGGGAGACCCAGTACTTC.

This clone was picked up a small number of times. The CDR3 reads CASSPDRGYTEAFF. Here the CDR3 DNA reads TGTGCCAGCAGCCCCGACAGGGGGTACACTGAAGCTTTCTTT. V usage is TRBV5-6 and J usage is TRBJ1-1; 9 nucleotides align to TRBD1. This CDR3 spans 14 amino acids. The trim removed 4 bases at V and 3 bases at J, leaving 4 bases unmatched. Per the germline V gene, CDR1 is SGHDT and CDR2 is YYEEEE.

The rearrangement uses TRBV7-8 and TRBJ2-2; a weak D match, TRBD1 (5 bases). Germline V CDR1 and CDR2: SGHVS, FQNEAQ. V lost 5 bases and J lost 0, with 25 bases in between. The CDR3 sequence is 20 residues long. The CDR3 coding sequence is TGTGCCAGCAGCCCTAGACCCCTCGACTTCGACAGAGCGAACACCGGGGAGCTGTTTTTT. This gives the protein CASSPRPLDFDRANTGELFF.